Below, one T cell receptor beta chain is given with its context. Its antigen is undetermined. There are 13 residues in the CDR3. Germline CDR1 reads SEHNR; CDR2 reads FQNEAQ (reference sequence). Trimming removed 3 bases at V and 5 bases at J, with 11 bases between. This entry belongs to a study of cytomegalovirus exposure and HLA in healthy donors. Study-wide background: From HLA-typed donors, an early data release held roughly 80 million unique TCRs. Assignment to the Caucasian-associated ancestry cluster applied to around 82% of the approximately 390 genotyped donors.

Study conclusions and caveats: TCR beta chains numbering more than 150 were designated cytomegalovirus-associated.

PCR employed 60 Vbeta and 13 Jbeta primers. Some clones are missing from TCRdb's copy, which holds only in-frame ones; the method was immunoSEQ multiplex PCR. The sample includes roughly 80,000 clones, roughly 76% of them seen just once. This sequence was found in a woman in her 30s in good health and CMV-seronegative. V gene TRBV7-9 combines with J gene TRBJ2-7; D possibly corresponds to TRBD1 (5 bases). The sample comprised PBMCs. CDR3 nucleotide sequence: TGTGCCAGCAGCTTTGACAGCCTTGACGAGCAGTACTTC. Its protein is CASSFDSLDEQYF.